This TCR beta chain is from a study of somatic mutations in cytotoxic T cells in rheumatoid arthritis. Germline CDR1 MDHEN, CDR2 SYDVKM. The CDR3 extends over 12 amino acids. The junction had 5 bases not matched to a gene; V was cut back by 6 bases and J by 7 bases. Produced via immunoSEQ multiplex PCR; TCRdb's table is partial and in-frame only. The profile shows roughly 10,000 clones, approximately 90% of them singletons. Sample: CD4+ T cells sorted from blood. This sequence originates from a woman between 18 and 29 years old with rheumatoid arthritis. The chain recombines TRBV28 with TRBJ1-2; 7 bases line up with TRBD1. CDR3 sequence reads: CASSRTGFGYTF. The CDR3, as DNA: TGTGCCAGCAGCCGGACAGGATTTGGCTACACCTTC.